These 30 T cell receptor beta chains were all obtained from the same sample, sequenced in a study of CD8 T cells in ankylosing spondylitis. TCRdb re-called the 5' RACE reads with MiXCR, one entry per CDR3 protein. The repertoire holds a few hundred thousand distinct CDR3 sequences, with around 10% as singletons. Sample: blood, either unsorted or a sorted T cell fraction (not recorded which). These receptors all come from a female donor with ankylosing spondylitis or in good health (not recorded which).

The CDR3 DNA reads TGTGCCAGCAGTGAAGAGAGGGGGTCCTACAATGAGCAGTTCTTC. It encodes CASSEERGSYNEQFF. The genes are TRBV6-1 and TRBJ2-1; perhaps TRBD1 as D (6 bases). Trimming pared 1 base from V and 1 base from J, leaving 8 bases between. CDR1 MNHNS and CDR2 SASEGT come from the germline V gene. CDR3 length equals 15 residues.

Many counts were recorded for this clonotype. The chain uses TRBV5-1 and TRBJ2-2, with D possibly being TRBD1 (5 bases). The V and J ends lost 2 bases and 5 bases respectively, with 19 bases between them. Germline loops: CDR1 SGHRS, CDR2 YFSETQ. This CDR3 is 17 amino acids long. This CDR3 is CASSFTAGFIGTGELFF. CDR3 nucleotides: TGCGCCAGCAGCTTCACGGCAGGGTTTATCGGGACCGGGGAGCTGTTTTTT.

The chain couples TRBV6-5 to TRBJ2-3; D not resolved. The germline V gene has CDR1 MNHEY and CDR2 SVGAGI. V lost 2 bases and J lost 6, with 9 bases in between. The CDR3 consists of 13 residues. For the CDR3, the DNA is TGTGCCAGCAGTTACACTCAGCGTGATACGCAGTATTTT. As protein: CASSYTQRDTQYF.

This clonotype was seen repeatedly, ten times or more. CDR3 in DNA: TGCAGTGCTAGTCCAGGGCCTAATCAGCCCCAGCATTTT. This sequence encodes CSASPGPNQPQHF. The rearrangement links TRBV20-1 to TRBJ1-5; the D gene is possibly TRBD1 (5 bases). V was shortened by 3 bases and J by 4 bases, with 10 bases between the two germline ends. The CDR3 covers 13 residues. Germline loops: CDR1 DFQATT, CDR2 SNEGSKA (reference sequence).

This clonotype appeared many times. The genes are TRBV5-1 and TRBJ2-5, with TRBD2 as a possible D gene (5 bases). This CDR3 has 14 amino acids. CDR1 SGHRS and CDR2 YFSETQ come from the germline V gene. Deletions cut 3 bases from V and 3 bases from J, with 12 bases between. As DNA, the CDR3 is TGCGCCAGCAGCTCCGGTACGAGGGAAGAGACCCAGTACTTC. It encodes CASSSGTREETQYF.

V is TRBV19 and J is TRBJ1-2, with 7 bases fitting TRBD1. The CDR3 covers 14 residues. The germline gives CDR1 LNHDA, CDR2 SQIVND (reference sequence). The junction had 11 bases not matched to a gene; V was cut back by 5 bases and J by 8 bases. CDR3 nucleotides: TGTGCCAGTAGTCTCCCCGACAGGGAAGGCGGCTACACCTTC. Translated: CASSLPDREGGYTF.

This chain joins TRBV5-1 and TRBJ2-1, with a tentative D call TRBD2 (5 bases). The CDR3 spans 13 residues. Germline values: CDR1 SGHRS, CDR2 YFSETQ. The V end lost 1 base, the J end lost 8 bases, and 10 bases lay between the germline ends. CDR3 DNA: TGCGCCAGCAGCTTGCCCGAGGGTTATGAGCAGTTCTTC. It specifies CASSLPEGYEQFF.

This clonotype was seen only a few times. This chain links TRBV7-9 with TRBJ2-2, with TRBD1 as a possible D gene (6 bases). Germline CDR1 reads SEHNR; CDR2 reads FQNEAQ (reference sequence). The CDR3 totals 16 residues. Trimming took 3 bases from V and 3 from J, leaving 14 bases between them. The CDR3 loop reads CASSFRQGSDTGELFF. Here the CDR3 DNA reads TGTGCCAGCAGCTTTCGGCAGGGGTCCGACACCGGGGAGCTGTTTTTT.

The V gene is TRBV20-1, the J gene TRBJ2-1, with TRBD1 as a possible D gene (6 bases). Trimming left V 6 bases short and J 10 bases short, with 10 bases between. Germline V gene sequence: CDR1 DFQATT, CDR2 SNEGSKA (reference sequence). The CDR3 contains 10 residues. Written as DNA, the CDR3 is TGCAGTGCCAATCAGGGGGAGCAGTTCTTC. This gives the protein CSANQGEQFF.

A few counts support this clonotype. J is TRBJ2-1 and V is TRBV28; 9 nucleotides align to TRBD2. The CDR3 runs to 16 residues. Germline V gene data show CDR1 as MDHEN and CDR2 as SYDVKM. V trimming: 5 bases; J trimming: 8 bases; junction bases outside the gene matches: 13. The CDR3 nucleotides read TGTGCCAGCAGTCGCCTCTTTAGCGGGAGAATCGATGAGCAGTTCTTC. It codes for CASSRLFSGRIDEQFF.

For this clonotype: This may stem from a read error, because a much larger clone lies one nucleotide away. J is TRBJ2-3 and V is TRBV29-1; 9 bases are shared with TRBD2. This CDR3 contains 16 residues. Germline V gene lookup returns CDR1 SQVTM and CDR2 ANQGSEA. This chain's CDR3 is CCASPLAGAGSDTQYF. The CDR3 nucleotides are TGCTGTGCTTCTCCTTTAGCGGGGGCAGGGTCAGATACGCAGTATTTT.

V and J are TRBV2 and TRBJ1-5; a weak D match, TRBD1 (5 bases). Germline loops: CDR1 SNHLY, CDR2 FYNNEI. Trimming cost V 6 bases and J 2 bases, with 14 bases left between them. The CDR3 consists of 15 residues. The DNA for the CDR3 is TGTGCCAGCAGGGTGGGACGGCAGCGCAATCAGCCCCAGCATTTT. Translated, it gives CASRVGRQRNQPQHF.

This clonotype has just a few counts. This sequence joins TRBV28 and TRBJ1-2; weak D call: TRBD1 (5 bases). Deletions cut 6 bases from V and 6 bases from J, with 23 bases between. The CDR3 totals 16 residues. Per germline, CDR1 MDHEN and CDR2 SYDVKM. The chain's CDR3 is CASREPGLQPADGYTF. CDR3 DNA: TGTGCCAGCAGGGAGCCGGGACTCCAACCGGCGGATGGCTACACCTTC.

This clonotype has just a few counts. This chain uses TRBV5-1 with TRBJ2-3; TRBD2 might be the D (5 bases). CDR3 length: 12 amino acids. Trimming took 3 bases from V and 5 from J, leaving 7 bases between them. Germline lookup yields CDR1 SGHRS and CDR2 YFSETQ. CDR3 DNA: TGCGCCAGCAGCTCCCGGGGAGATACGCAGTATTTT. It specifies CASSSRGDTQYF.

This clonotype was seen many times. This chain links TRBV2 with TRBJ2-3, with 9 bases aligning to TRBD1. Losses at the gene ends were 8 bases for V and 4 bases for J; bases not matched to a gene: 10. Germline V CDR1 and CDR2: SNHLY, FYNNEI. This CDR3 is 15 amino acids long. CDR3: CASLHGGQGADTQYF. The CDR3 nucleotides are TGTGCCAGCCTTCACGGGGGACAGGGCGCAGATACGCAGTATTTT.

Concerning this clonotype: Since a much larger clone is just one base distant, this may be a read error. Since the CDR3 does not end with the conserved phenylalanine or tryptophan, this likely comes from a read error. This chain joins TRBV27 and TRBJ1-2, with 7 bases identical to TRBD1. Looked up from germline, CDR1 is MNHEY and CDR2 is SMNVEV (reference sequence). This CDR3 is 13 amino acids long. V lost 4 bases and J lost 4; bases outside the gene matches: 3. CDR3 nucleotide sequence: TGTGCCAGCAGTTGGGGACAGTTCTATGGCTACACCTCC. Protein sequence: CASSWGQFYGYTS.

The chain has TRBV5-1 and TRBJ1-1; no reliable D call. The V end was cut by 5 bases, the J end by 6 bases, with 17 bases between. The CDR3 loop spans 14 amino acids. Per the germline V gene, CDR1 is SGHRS and CDR2 is YFSETQ. CDR3 in DNA: TGCGCCAGCAGGGCCACCGGACGCCAGGCTGAAGCTTTCTTT. Translating gives CASRATGRQAEAFF.

This clonotype was seen at least ten times. The gene calls are TRBV20-1 and TRBJ2-7; perhaps TRBD1 as D (5 bases). The ends were cut back, 6 bases at V and 2 bases at J, with 17 bases in the middle. Germline loops: CDR1 DFQATT, CDR2 SNEGSKA (reference sequence). The CDR3 extends over 14 amino acids. Here the CDR3 reads CSATDTGQTYEQYF. The CDR3, as DNA: TGCAGTGCCACCGACACCGGACAAACCTACGAGCAGTACTTC.

This clonotype was observed many times. V gene TRBV7-9 combines with J gene TRBJ1-2; unclear D gene. Germline CDR1 reads SEHNR; CDR2 reads FQNEAQ (reference sequence). Trimming left V 10 bases short and J 2 bases short, with 11 bases between. The CDR3 loop spans 12 amino acids. The CDR3 spells CATRGPNYGYTF. CDR3 coding DNA: TGTGCCACGCGAGGACCGAACTATGGCTACACCTTC.

This clonotype was seen many times. The chain is built from TRBV10-3 and TRBJ2-5, with D perhaps matching TRBD2 (6 bases). The germline CDR1 and CDR2 sequences are ENHRY and SYGVKD. V lost 0 bases and J lost 4, with 15 bases in between. This CDR3 contains 16 residues. This CDR3 is CAISESGGAVLETQYF. The CDR3 DNA sequence: TGTGCCATCAGTGAGTCGGGGGGAGCAGTTTTAGAGACCCAGTACTTC.

This clonotype appeared many times. The chain combines TRBV11-2 with TRBJ2-1, with D unclear. This CDR3 comprises 13 residues. The V and J ends lost 1 base and 2 bases respectively, with 3 bases between them. CDR1 and CDR2 (germline): SGHAT, FQNNGV. CDR3: CASSLGAYNEQFF. Here the CDR3 DNA reads TGTGCCAGCAGCTTAGGGGCCTACAATGAGCAGTTCTTC.

This clonotype was seen repeatedly, ten times or more. CDR3 protein: CSVADLPGQRDTQYF. CDR3 nucleotide sequence: TGCAGCGTCGCAGACTTACCGGGACAGAGAGATACGCAGTATTTT. The chain uses TRBV29-1 and TRBJ2-3; 7 bases are a match to TRBD1. CDR1 SQVTM and CDR2 ANQGSEA come from the germline V gene. Losses at the gene ends were 6 bases for V and 5 bases for J; bases not matched to a gene: 14. The CDR3 contains 15 residues.

This clonotype was seen a single time. A much more abundant neighbour one base away suggests this may be a read error. The rearrangement uses TRBV20-1 and TRBJ2-5, with D perhaps matching TRBD1 (6 bases). CDR3 length: 17 residues. Germline V lookup: CDR1 DFQATT, CDR2 SNEGSKA (reference sequence). CDR3 sequence (DNA): TGCTGTGCTAGAGTAGCCCGGGGACAATCCATCCAAGAGACCCAGTACTTC. Its protein product is CCARVARGQSIQETQYF.

Ten or more counts support this clonotype. The chain joins TRBV20-1 to TRBJ1-6; D unclear. CDR3 size: 13 residues. Trimming pared 5 bases from V and 13 bases from J, leaving 18 bases between. The germline gives CDR1 DFQATT, CDR2 SNEGSKA (reference sequence). CDR3 nucleotide sequence: TGCAGTGCTTTAACGGACCGTGGTGGGCCCCTCCACTTT. It yields the protein CSALTDRGGPLHF.

The gene calls are TRBV30 and TRBJ2-1, with 8 bases lining up with TRBD2. CDR1 is GTSNPN and CDR2 is SVGIG in the germline V gene (reference sequence). The CDR3 is made up of 14 amino acids. V was clipped by 2 bases and J by 6 bases; unmatched bases: 6. In DNA form, the CDR3 reads TGTGCCTGGAGTCTGAGCGGGAGAATCAATGAGCAGTTCTTC. Translating it yields CAWSLSGRINEQFF.

This clonotype showed up just a few times. The rearrangement uses TRBV5-1 and TRBJ1-2, with a weak D call TRBD1 (5 bases). The CDR3 is 15 residues long. In germline, CDR1 is SGHRS, CDR2 YFSETQ. Trimming removed 0 bases from V and 3 bases from J, with 12 bases in between. The CDR3 here is CASSLGGATDYGYTF. In DNA, the CDR3 is TGCGCCAGCAGCTTGGGGGGCGCGACTGACTATGGCTACACCTTC.

This clonotype has at least ten counts. The rearrangement links TRBV6-1 to TRBJ2-1, with a weak D call TRBD2 (5 bases). CDR1 and CDR2 from the germline V gene are MNHNS and SASEGT. The germline V and J ends were trimmed by 3 bases and 0 bases, with 15 bases remaining between them. This CDR3 has 17 residues. In DNA form, the CDR3 reads TGTGCCAGCAGTGAGGGAGTGACTACTTTCTCCTACAATGAGCAGTTCTTC. Translated, it gives CASSEGVTTFSYNEQFF.

The chain combines TRBV20-1 with TRBJ2-7; TRBD1 agrees at 8 bases. The germline V gene encodes CDR1 DFQATT and CDR2 SNEGSKA (reference sequence). V shed 3 bases and J 6 bases; nucleotides not matched to a gene: 16. CDR3 length: 16 residues. CDR3: CSARLDISPQGAEQYF. DNA of the CDR3: TGCAGTGCTAGGCTCGATATCTCCCCCCAGGGGGCCGAGCAGTACTTC.

This clonotype was seen many times. The chain employs TRBV7-9 and TRBJ2-7; 9 nucleotides match TRBD1. The germline CDR1 and CDR2 sequences are SEHNR and FQNEAQ (reference sequence). The CDR3 loop spans 13 amino acids. The CDR3 DNA reads TGTGCCAGCAGCTTCCCACCGGGACAGGGAGTTGTCGTC. It specifies CASSFPPGQGVVV.

The gene calls are TRBV5-1 and TRBJ1-1; 11 bases agree with TRBD1. The length of the CDR3 is 16 residues. V lost 2 bases to trimming and J lost 5 bases; unmatched junction nucleotides: 8. The germline gives CDR1 SGHRS, CDR2 YFSETQ. CDR3 sequence reads: CASSFTGTGGKTEAFF. The CDR3, as DNA: TGCGCCAGCAGCTTTACCGGGACAGGGGGTAAGACTGAAGCTTTCTTT.